This T cell receptor (beta chain) was identified in a study of blood T cells in healthy people across ages. A remark on this clonotype: Its target is not known.

The CDR3 contains 13 residues. V lost 1 base to trimming and J lost 6 bases, with 7 bases between them. Germline V CDR1 and CDR2: SGHAT, FQDESV (reference sequence). Primers used in a second PCR of about 6 to 11 cycles were a sample-barcoded 5' primer and a J-beta primer mix. Each sample provided no less than 2.5 million CDR3-containing paired-end reads. Via MiXCR, TCRdb re-called the 5' RACE reads, giving one row per CDR3 protein. Here the sample spans fewer than 900,000 distinct CDR3 sequences, around 36% being singletons. Each sample gave at least 7 million isolated PBMCs. Study results and caveats: Diversity of TCR beta per million T cells declined in a roughly linear way with age. Unsorted PBMCs blocked a conclusive comparison of naive and antigen-experienced cells.

This sequence joins TRBV11-1 and TRBJ2-1; D not certain. Material for sequencing was blood. This receptor was identified in a man in his late teens or twenties in good health. This CDR3 reads CASSLGWCNEQFF. The CDR3 DNA reads as TGTGCCAGCAGCTTAGGTTGGTGCAATGAGCAGTTCTTC.